This T cell receptor (beta chain) was obtained from a study of shared clonotypes between healthy human individuals (dated by TCRdb to the early 2020s). Notes on the research overall: Two women and a few men aged 18 to 49 years were included in the cohort. For each donor, three plates each were used for CD4 naive and CD4 memory, two plates were used for CD8 naive, and one plate was used for CD8 memory. The study deeply sequenced blood TCR repertoires of five healthy adults to estimate repertoire size and the extent of clonotype sharing between individuals. To increase sequencing depth and limit assay-specific biases, different laboratories used diverse techniques to prepare libraries and sequence TCR repertoires. Leukapheresis yielded between about 0.8 and 9.5 billion PBMCs per donor. Points the paper makes about the study in general: Estimated clonotype richness was generally larger for naive than for memory subsets. Clonotypes shared by all four sorted-subset donors showed higher generation probabilities than non-shared clonotypes. Based on pairwise subsampling, the degree of clonotype sharing among donors was expected to be affected by sequencing depth. Sampling was limited to blood, and TCR repertoires in tissue likely differ from TCR repertoires in blood. Incomplete sequencing was indicated by rarefaction of sorted-subset datasets, despite the large sequencing depth. The genetic and exposure-history diversity represented was limited by the small number of donors. Sharing across a handful of donors was observed for about 4.8% of naive CD4, 3.5% of naive CD8, 2% to 2.5% of memory CD4, and around 0.44% of memory CD8 clonotypes.

In regard to this clone: No antigen is known for it. Nothing much larger sits one base from this clone, and base qualities are not available.

Using the deep immunoSEQ assay, TCR CDR3 regions were amplified from genomic DNA by multiplex PCR. For each cell subset, the extracted genomic DNA was distributed evenly across all wells of several immunoSEQ 96-well plates, and each plate served as one replicate. For sorted subsets, each replicate PCR was loaded with around 200 ng genomic DNA, equivalent to 25,000 to 35,000 T cell genomes. The purified libraries were quantified using a Qubit 3.0 fluorometer, sized with a Bioanalyzer 2100, and then quantified again using the KAPA Library Quantification kit. Every immunoSEQ 96-well plate was sequenced on a separate single-read 150-cycle Illumina NextSeq 550 flow cell. Per the source publication's procedure: Because the immunoSEQ output included only junctional sequences and no quality scores, the filtering could not be the same as the filtering used for full-length reads. Sequences were annotated with PyIR, a Python wrapper for IgBLAST v1.9, and V/J genes and CDR3 were assigned using IMGT germline references. Reads were filtered out if the reads had weak V/J assignments (E-value above 1e-6), no CDR3, stop codons, out-of-frame junctions, or ambiguous translated residues. V3J clonotypes were defined by identical inferred V gene, J gene, and CDR3 amino acid sequence. Percentage overlap between repertoires was calculated by dividing the number of shared unique clonotypes by the size of the smaller repertoire. Three approaches were used to assess repertoire richness: RTK rarefaction, the Chao1 estimator, and Recon v2.1 estimates of unobserved clonotypes. For all TCRbeta clonotypes obtained by the gDNA method from a handful of donors, generation probabilities were computed with OLGA. Entries here come from immuneACCESS through TCRdb and include only in-frame sequences with V and J called. Some clones fail to appear in such tables; in the studies checked, an unresolved V gene covers under half of the shortfall, and the cause of the remainder is unknown. From that table come the V and J calls and clone size; the DNA was used to work out D and trimming. Recorded for this sample are about 2 million clones; just under 95% of them occurred a single time. The top ten clones comprise roughly 1.2% of the sample.

CD8 naive samples were CD45RO-negative cells positively selected for CCR7, giving a CD45RA+CCR7+ population that excluded TemRA cells. Healthy HIV-negative adults with no recently reported acute infections or vaccinations were included as donors. Only Caucasian adults living in Nashville, Tennessee, USA were represented among the donors. After blood collection by leukapheresis, PBMCs were isolated using Ficoll-Histopaque density gradient centrifugation and then cryopreserved in the vapor phase of liquid nitrogen. Analytical flow cytometry was used to check the purity and quantity of each magnetically sorted T cell population. From each sorted fraction, genomic DNA was isolated and quantified by UV absorbance on a Nanodrop 2000c. For CDR1 and CDR2, the germline V gene lists SGHDT and YYEEEE. Taken from cysteine to phenylalanine, the CDR3 has 14 residues. Only the CDR3 DNA is retained, 42 bases long and in frame from the first base. V is reduced by 0 bases and J by 3 bases, leaving a spacing of 9 bases between them.

This TCR derives from a man between 18 and 29 years old in good health. The sequence links TRBV5-6 to TRBJ1-2, and the D gene may be TRBD1, 5 bases matching. The sequenced sample was naive CD8+ T cells sorted from blood. This specimen's cell subset or site label, interpreted: CD45RA+CCR7+. The CDR3: CASSLDRQHYGYTF. The DNA reads as follows: TGTGCCAGCAGCTTGGACAGGCAACACTATGGCTACACCTTC.